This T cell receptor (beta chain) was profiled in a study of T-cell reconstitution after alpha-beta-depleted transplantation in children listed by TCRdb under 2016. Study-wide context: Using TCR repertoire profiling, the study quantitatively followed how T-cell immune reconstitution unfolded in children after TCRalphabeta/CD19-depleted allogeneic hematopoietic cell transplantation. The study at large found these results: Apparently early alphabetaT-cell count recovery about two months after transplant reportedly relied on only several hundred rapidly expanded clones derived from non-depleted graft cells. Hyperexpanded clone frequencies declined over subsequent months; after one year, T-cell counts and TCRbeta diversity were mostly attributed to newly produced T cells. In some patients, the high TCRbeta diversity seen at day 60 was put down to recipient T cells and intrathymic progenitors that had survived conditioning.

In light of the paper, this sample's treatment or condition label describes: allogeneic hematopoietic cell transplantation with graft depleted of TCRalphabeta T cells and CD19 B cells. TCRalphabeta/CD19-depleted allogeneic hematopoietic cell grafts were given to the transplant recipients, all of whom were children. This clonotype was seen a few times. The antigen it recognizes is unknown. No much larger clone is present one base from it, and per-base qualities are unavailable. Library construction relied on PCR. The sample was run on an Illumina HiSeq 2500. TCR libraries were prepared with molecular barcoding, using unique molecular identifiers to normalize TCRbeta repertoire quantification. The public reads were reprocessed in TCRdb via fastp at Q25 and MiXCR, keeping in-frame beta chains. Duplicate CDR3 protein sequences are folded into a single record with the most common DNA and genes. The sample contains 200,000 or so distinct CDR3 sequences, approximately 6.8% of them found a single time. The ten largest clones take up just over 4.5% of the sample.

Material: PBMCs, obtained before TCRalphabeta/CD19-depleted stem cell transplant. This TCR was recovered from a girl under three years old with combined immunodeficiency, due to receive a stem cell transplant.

At the DNA level, the sequence is TGTGCCAGCAGCCCGGAGGGACTAGAAGGGGGCGAGTTCTTC. This sequence encodes CASSPEGLEGGEFF. The chain is encoded by TRBV3-1 joined to TRBJ2-1; the D gene is perhaps TRBD2, from 8 matching bases. Trimming costs V 4 bases and J 14 bases, and their ends lie 21 bases apart. CDR1 LGHDT and CDR2 YNNKEL are derived from the germline V gene (reference sequence). Its CDR3 holds 14 amino acids, cysteine through phenylalanine. The only DNA kept is the CDR3, 42 bases in frame from the first base.